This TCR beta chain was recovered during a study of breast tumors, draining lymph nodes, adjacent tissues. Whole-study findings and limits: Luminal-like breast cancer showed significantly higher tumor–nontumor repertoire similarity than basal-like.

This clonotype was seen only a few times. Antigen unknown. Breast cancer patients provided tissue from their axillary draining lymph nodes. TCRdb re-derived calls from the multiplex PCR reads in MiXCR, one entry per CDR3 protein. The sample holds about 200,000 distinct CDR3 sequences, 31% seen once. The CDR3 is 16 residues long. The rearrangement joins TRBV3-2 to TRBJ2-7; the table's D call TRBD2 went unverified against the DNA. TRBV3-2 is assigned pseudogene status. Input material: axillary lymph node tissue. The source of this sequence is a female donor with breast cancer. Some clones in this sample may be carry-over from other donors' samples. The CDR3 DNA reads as TGTGCCAGCAGTAGAAAAATGACCGGGGCGGGAAGGGAGCAGTACTTC. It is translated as CASSRKMTGAGREQYF.